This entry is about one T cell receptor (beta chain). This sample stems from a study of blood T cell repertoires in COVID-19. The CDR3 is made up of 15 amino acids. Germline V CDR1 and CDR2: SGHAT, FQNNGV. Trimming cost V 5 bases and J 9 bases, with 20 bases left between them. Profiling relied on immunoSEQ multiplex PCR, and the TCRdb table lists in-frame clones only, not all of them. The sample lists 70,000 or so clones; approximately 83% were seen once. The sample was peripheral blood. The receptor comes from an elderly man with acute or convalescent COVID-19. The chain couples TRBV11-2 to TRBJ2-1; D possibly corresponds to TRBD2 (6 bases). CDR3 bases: TGTGCCAGCAGCCCGTGGACCGGGACTGCCACTGAGCAGTTCTTC. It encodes CASSPWTGTATEQFF. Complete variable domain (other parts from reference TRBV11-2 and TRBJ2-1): EAGVAQSPRYKIIEKRQSVAFWCNPISGHATLYWYQQILGQGPKLLIQFQNNGVVDDSQLPKDRFSAERLKGVDSTLKIQPAKLEDSAVYLCASSPWTGTATEQFFGPGTRLTVL.